This entry features one TCR beta chain sequence. This entry is derived from a study of blood T cell repertoires in COVID-19. This CDR3 is built from 13 residues. The germline V gene has CDR1 GTSNPN and CDR2 SVGIG (reference sequence). V was clipped by 1 base and J by 7 bases; unmatched bases: 6. Two negative PCRs, clearance, or symptom resolution characterized the recovered Cohort 3 donors. In the original workflow: Cell counts per sample came from amplifying reference gene primers. Here immunoSEQ multiplex PCR was the method, and the copy in TCRdb shows in-frame clones only, minus some. V, J and clone size were drawn from that table, and D and trimming were deduced from the DNA. This repertoire shows around 450,000 clones, less than 95% found once; its top ten account for about 0.6%.

Specimen: PBMCs or T cells enriched from blood (not recorded which). J is TRBJ1-1 and V is TRBV30, with 7 bases matching TRBD1. The TCR sequence derives from a man younger than 35 who had recovered from COVID-19. This CDR3 reads CAWSANRGGEAFF. The CDR3, as DNA: TGTGCCTGGAGTGCAAACAGGGGCGGTGAAGCTTTCTTT. Variable domain in full (rest from reference TRBV30 and TRBJ1-1): SQTIHQWPATLVQPVGSPLSLECTVEGTSNPNLYWYRQAAGRGLQLLFYSVGIGQISSEVPQNLSASRPQDRQFILSSKKLLLSDSGFYLCAWSANRGGEAFFGQGTRLTVV.